Each of the 5 T cell receptor beta chains below was sequenced from the same sample in a study of CXCR3-negative and CXCR3-positive naive CD8 T cells. UMI-tagged TRB cDNA libraries were built via 5' RACE. With the 5' RACE reads reprocessed, TCRdb shows one record per CDR3 protein and no DNA. This sample contains about 50,000 distinct CDR3 sequences. The antigens these receptors bind are not known. Points from the study as a whole: CXCR3-positive naive cells had more hydrophobic TRB CDR3s than CXCR3-negative naive cells.

The specimen was naive CXCR3+ CD8+ T cells from blood. Subset noted: CD45RO-CCR7+CD27+CD95- naive CD8+ T cells expressing CXCR3 (TNR3+). These receptors were collected from a human donor in good health. Some clones in this sample may be carry-over from other donors' samples.

The chain carries TRBV5-4 and TRBJ2-3; with no DNA, the TCRdb D assignment of TRBD2 cannot be verified. Germline V gene lookup returns CDR1 SGHNT and CDR2 YYREEE (reference sequence). There are 19 residues in the CDR3. CDR3 amino acids: CASSLDPSGGWASTDTQYF.

The V gene is TRBV5-5, the J gene TRBJ2-2. Germline CDR1 reads SGHKS; CDR2 reads YYEKEE (reference sequence). The CDR3 runs 12 residues. The CDR3 sequence is CASRRGSGELFF.

The CDR3 sequence is CASSEAGVGYGYTF. The chain links TRBV9 to TRBJ1-2. The length of the CDR3 is 14 residues. Germline CDR1 is SGDLS and CDR2 is YYNGEE. Together with reference TRBV9 and TRBJ1-2, the CDR3 gives the full variable domain: DSGVTQTPKHLITATGQRVTLRCSPRSGDLSVYWYQQSLDQGLQFLIQYYNGEERAKGNILERFSAQQFPDLHSELNLSSLELGDSALYFCASSEAGVGYGYTFGSGTRLTVV.

The gene calls are TRBV7-2 and TRBJ2-1. Germline V lookup: CDR1 SGHTA, CDR2 FQGNSA. This CDR3 spans 15 amino acids. The CDR3 here is CASSLFGSSYNEQFF.

The rearrangement uses TRBV13 and TRBJ2-2; absent DNA, TCRdb's TRBD1 call cannot be checked. Germline V CDR1 and CDR2: PRHDT, FYEKMQ (reference sequence). The CDR3 has 14 residues. The CDR3: CASSAGEDTGELFF.